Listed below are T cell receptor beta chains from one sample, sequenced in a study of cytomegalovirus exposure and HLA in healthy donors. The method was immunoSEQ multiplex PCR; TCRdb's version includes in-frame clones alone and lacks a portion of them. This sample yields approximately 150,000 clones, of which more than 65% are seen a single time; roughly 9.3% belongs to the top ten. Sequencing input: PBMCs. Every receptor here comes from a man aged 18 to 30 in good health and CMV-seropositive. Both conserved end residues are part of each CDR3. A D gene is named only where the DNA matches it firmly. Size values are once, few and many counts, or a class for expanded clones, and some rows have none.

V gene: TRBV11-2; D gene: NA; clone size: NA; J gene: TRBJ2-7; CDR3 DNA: TGTGCCAGCAGCTCGATGTCCGCAGGGCAAGACGAGCAGTACTTC; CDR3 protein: CASSSMSAGQDEQYF
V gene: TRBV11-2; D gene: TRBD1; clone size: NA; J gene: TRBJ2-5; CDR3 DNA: TGTGCCAGCAGCCCAACGCGACAGGGATCGTGGGAGACCCAGTACTTC; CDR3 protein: CASSPTRQGSWETQYF
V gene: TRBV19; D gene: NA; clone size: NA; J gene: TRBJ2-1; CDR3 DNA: TGTGCCAGTAGTATACCACTATGGCAGGAGCAGTTCTTC; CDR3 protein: CASSIPLWQEQFF
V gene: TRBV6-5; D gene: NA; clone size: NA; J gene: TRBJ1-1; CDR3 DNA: TGTGCCAGCAGTGACAGGAAAGATGGCACTGAAGCTTTCTTT; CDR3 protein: CASSDRKDGTEAFF
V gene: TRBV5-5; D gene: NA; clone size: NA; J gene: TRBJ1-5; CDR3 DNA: TGTGCCAGCAGCGACCGGACAGCAAGCCAGCCCCAGCATTTT; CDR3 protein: CASSDRTASQPQHF
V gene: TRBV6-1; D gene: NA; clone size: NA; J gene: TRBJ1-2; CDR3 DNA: TGTGCCAGCAACTCCGCGTCACTTAACTATGGCTACACCTTC; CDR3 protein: CASNSASLNYGYTF
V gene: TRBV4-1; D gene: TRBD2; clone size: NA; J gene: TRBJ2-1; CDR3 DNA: TGCGCCAGCAGCCAAGCCGGGACTAGCGGACCCTACAATGAGCAGTTCTTC; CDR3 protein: CASSQAGTSGPYNEQFF
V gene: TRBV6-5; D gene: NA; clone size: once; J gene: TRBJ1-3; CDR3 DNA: TGTGCCAGCAGTTACTCGGGCGGGGACTCTGGAAACACCATATATTTT; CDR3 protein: CASSYSGGDSGNTIYF
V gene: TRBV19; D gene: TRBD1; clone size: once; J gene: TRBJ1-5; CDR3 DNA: TGTGCCAGTAGTGGATACCCGGGGACAGGGGGCGGCAATCAGCCCCAGCATTTT; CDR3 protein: CASSGYPGTGGGNQPQHF
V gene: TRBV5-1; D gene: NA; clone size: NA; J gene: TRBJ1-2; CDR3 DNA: TGCGCCAGCAGGGGGGGATTGGAACAGGCCTATGGCTACACCTTC; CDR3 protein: CASRGGLEQAYGYTF
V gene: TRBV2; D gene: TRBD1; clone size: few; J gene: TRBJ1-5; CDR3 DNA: TGTGCCAGCAGTGATATGAGACAGGGAGGCAATCAGCCCCAGCATTTT; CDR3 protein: CASSDMRQGGNQPQHF
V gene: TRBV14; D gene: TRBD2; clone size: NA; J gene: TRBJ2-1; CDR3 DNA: TGTGCCAGCAGCAGGGGACTAGCGGGAGATGAGCAGTTCTTC; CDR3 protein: CASSRGLAGDEQFF
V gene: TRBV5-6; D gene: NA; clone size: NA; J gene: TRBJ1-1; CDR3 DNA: TGTGCCAGCAGCCTGACAGCAATGAACACTGAAGCTTTCTTT; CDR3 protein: CASSLTAMNTEAFF
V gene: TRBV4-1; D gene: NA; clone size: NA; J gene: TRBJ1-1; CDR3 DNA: TGCGCCAGCAGCCAAGAATGGGCGCAGGGGCCGAGTGGGACTGAAGCTTTCTTT; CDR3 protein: CASSQEWAQGPSGTEAFF
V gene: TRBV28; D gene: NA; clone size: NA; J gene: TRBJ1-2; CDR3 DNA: TGTGCCAGCAGTTTAAGAGCGGGCAGGGCGCACTATGGCTACACCTTC; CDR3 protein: CASSLRAGRAHYGYTF
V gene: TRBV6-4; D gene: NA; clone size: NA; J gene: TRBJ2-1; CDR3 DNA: TGTGCCAGCAGTGCCGGGGGGCCCTACAATGAGCAGTTCTTC; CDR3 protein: CASSAGGPYNEQFF